This T cell receptor (beta chain) was sequenced for a study of breast tumors, draining lymph nodes, adjacent tissues. Whole-study findings and limits: Luminal-like breast cancer showed significantly greater tumor-nontumor repertoire similarity than basal-like breast cancer did. Tumor TCR diversity was below lymph nodes but above nontumor tissue.

TCRdb analysed the multiplex PCR reads with MiXCR anew, one entry per CDR3 protein. This repertoire shows about 270,000 distinct CDR3 sequences, around 30% found once; its top ten account for roughly 1.1%. The CDR3 loop spans 16 amino acids. CDR1 and CDR2 (germline): SGHKS, YYEKEE (reference sequence). Trimming removed 2 bases from V and 8 bases from J, with 19 bases in between. About this clonotype: As yet, its antigen is unknown.

The lymph nodes were axillary draining lymph nodes from breast cancer patients. The receptor was derived from a female donor with breast cancer. Some clones in this sample may be carry-over from other donors' samples. The rearrangement uses TRBV5-5 and TRBJ1-4; tentative D call: TRBD1 (6 bases). The specimen was axillary lymph node tissue. The CDR3 DNA follows: TGTGCCAGCAGCTTCCAGGGGACTGGGGCGGACGAAAAACTGTTTTTT. Protein: CASSFQGTGADEKLFF. Using reference TRBV5-5 and TRBJ1-4 for the parts outside the CDR3, the full variable domain is DAGVTQSPTHLIKTRGQQVTLRCSPISGHKSVSWYQQVLGQGPQFIFQYYEKEERGRGNFPDRFSARQFPNYSSELNVNALLLGDSALYLCASSFQGTGADEKLFFGSGTQLSVL.